This T cell receptor beta chain is drawn from a study of blood T cell repertoires in COVID-19. Whole-study context: There were acute and convalescent COVID-19 samples, and they came from the United States, Italy and Spain. Sample material is recorded as cDNA or gDNA derived from T cells, B-cell-depleted T cells, or PBMCs.

Germline CDR1 and CDR2: SGHNT and YYREEE (reference sequence). Trimming took 0 bases from V and 6 from J, leaving 12 bases between them. The CDR3 consists of 14 residues. The authors' processing: How many nucleated cells were present was estimated from reference gene primer amplification. The method was immunoSEQ multiplex PCR; TCRdb's version includes in-frame clones alone and lacks a portion of them. Clone size and the V and J calls come from that table; the DNA yielded D and trimming. The table lists 100,000 to 150,000 clones, 85% to 90% of them singletons. This chain uses TRBV5-4 with TRBJ2-5; maybe TRBD2 (5 bases). The origin of this receptor is a man aged 50-59 years with active or convalescent COVID-19. Sequencing was done on a sample of peripheral blood. The CDR3 loop reads CASSLGGNGKTQYF. Written as DNA, the CDR3 is TGTGCCAGCAGCTTGGGTGGGAACGGGAAGACCCAGTACTTC.